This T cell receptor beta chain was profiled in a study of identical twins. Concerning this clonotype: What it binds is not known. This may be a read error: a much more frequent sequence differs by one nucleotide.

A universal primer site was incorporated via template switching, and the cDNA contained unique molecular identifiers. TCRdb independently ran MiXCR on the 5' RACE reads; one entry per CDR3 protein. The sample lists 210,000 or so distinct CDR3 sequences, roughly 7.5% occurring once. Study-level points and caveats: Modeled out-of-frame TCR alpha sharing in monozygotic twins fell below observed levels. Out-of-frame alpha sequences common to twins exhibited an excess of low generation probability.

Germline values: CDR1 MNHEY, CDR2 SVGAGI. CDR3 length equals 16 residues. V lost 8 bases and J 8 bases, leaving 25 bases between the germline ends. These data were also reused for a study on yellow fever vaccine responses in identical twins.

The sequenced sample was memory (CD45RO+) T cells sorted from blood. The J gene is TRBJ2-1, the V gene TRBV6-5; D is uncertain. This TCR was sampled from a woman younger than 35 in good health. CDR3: CASFTAPLFFYDEQFF. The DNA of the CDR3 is TGTGCCAGCTTTACTGCGCCCCTCTTCTTTTACGATGAGCAGTTCTTC.